Listed below are T cell receptor beta chains from one sample, sequenced in a study of blood T cell repertoires in COVID-19. Only in-frame clones appear in the TCRdb table, and some are missing; sequencing was by immunoSEQ multiplex PCR. The repertoire holds approximately 150,000 clones, with about 80% as singletons. Material: PBMCs or T cells enriched from blood (not recorded which). These receptors all come from a man aged 40-50 years with acute COVID-19. The conserved cysteine and the conserved F or W are not part of the CDR3 here.

v_gene	j_gene	CDR3aa
TRBV5-1	TRBJ2-5	ASSLDVVQREETQY
TRBV12-5	TRBJ2-2	ASGLGLAGVNTGELF
TRBV5-1	TRBJ1-1	ASTVTPGTEAF
TRBV18	TRBJ2-5	ASSPHPGNGETQY
TRBV7-3	TRBJ2-5	ASSLASEETQY
TRBV29-1	TRBJ1-3	SVRDSLSGNTIY
TRBV9	TRBJ2-7	ASSPAETFYEQY
TRBV28	TRBJ2-7	ASRGSGSYEQY
TRBV7-9	TRBJ2-2	ARELFTTGELF
TRBV10-2	TRBJ2-7	ASRVSGSYEQY
TRBV5-6	TRBJ2-5	ASSPIGVGKRETQY
TRBV11-2	TRBJ1-3	ASSLDRTGNTGNTIY
TRBV7-3	TRBJ2-1	ASRDRDRYNEQF
TRBV7-2	TRBJ2-5	ASSLGPGETQY
TRBV7-9	TRBJ2-1	ASSPGAGEQF
TRBV7-9	TRBJ1-1	ASSLGQGTNTEAF
TRBV27	TRBJ1-2	ASSLFGQGVSNYGYT
TRBV5-1	TRBJ2-2	ASSRDGRGDTGELF
TRBV3-1/TRBV3-2	TRBJ2-7	ASSFRTAYEQY
TRBV28	TRBJ2-3	ASSLPQGNTQY
TRBV28	TRBJ2-2	ASSLGWQAGTGGTGELF
TRBV7-2	TRBJ2-7	ASSPSTSGYEQY
TRBV5-1	TRBJ2-3	ASSLAGVADTQY
TRBV5-1	TRBJ1-5	ASSPGTGDLSQH
TRBV2	TRBJ1-4	ASSERGAGEKLF
TRBV27	TRBJ1-5	ASSLNRNQPQH
TRBV3-1/TRBV3-2	TRBJ1-1	ASSHLQGPNTEAF
TRBV5-4	TRBJ2-5	ASSFRSGGEETQY
TRBV11-3	TRBJ2-3	ASSLEGARTDTQY
TRBV29-1	TRBJ2-3	SVAGTRLSTDTQY
TRBV27	TRBJ2-2	ASSFPGLAGTGELF
TRBV29-1	TRBJ2-5	SAQYRASEGTQY
TRBV5-4	TRBJ1-4	ASSVQGASTNEKLF
TRBV10-1	TRBJ2-7	ASQEGPGPYEQY
TRBV6-5	TRBJ1-5	ASSYQLDQPQH
TRBV28	TRBJ1-1	ASSPPDSEEAF
TRBV5-1	TRBJ2-1	ASYLQPSSYNEQF
TRBV28	TRBJ2-1	ASSLPQGGYEQF
TRBV19	TRBJ1-5	ASSPSGQYNQPQH
TRBV7-9	TRBJ1-3	ASIRGAGGNTIY
TRBV30	TRBJ2-7	AWSAGGPVSEQY
TRBV19	TRBJ2-5	ASSITQGAETQY
TRBV28	TRBJ1-5	ASKRQGFIDQPQH
TRBV3-1/TRBV3-2	TRBJ2-2	ASSQEVGQGSGELF
TRBV11-3	TRBJ2-1	ASSLDQGGSSSYNEQF
TRBV18	TRBJ1-1	ASSQSVNTEAF
TRBV9	TRBJ1-2	ASSVGLPNYGYT
TRBV6-4	TRBJ1-6	ASSLTGDYNSPLH
TRBV9	TRBJ2-1	ASSVSSGAPSGPNEQF
TRBV7-3	TRBJ2-1	ASSSQGGTSNEQF
TRBV30	TRBJ1-1	AWSVPGLNTEAF
TRBV7-2	TRBJ2-5	ASSPGRGRKETQY
TRBV19	TRBJ2-7	ASSTSGHYEQY
TRBV30	TRBJ2-7	AWSVGQGAYEQY
TRBV7-9	TRBJ1-2	ASSLGQGLDGYT
TRBV2	TRBJ1-2	ASSNQGGDGYT
TRBV2	TRBJ1-3	ASSEARASSGNTIY
TRBV7-9	TRBJ2-7	ASSYSDRGLYEQY
TRBV19	TRBJ2-1	ASSDGLAGLNEQF